This T cell receptor (beta chain) was recorded in a study of PD-1 blockade in classical Hodgkin lymphoma. The method was immunoSEQ multiplex PCR; TCRdb's version includes in-frame clones alone and lacks a portion of them. The sample yields 9,000 to 13,000 clones, around 76% seen once. As for time point: cycle 4 day 1 (C4D1), after five to seven weeks of nivolumab. Every single patient, without exception, relapsed after autologous stem cell transplantation, and brentuximab vedotin exposure varied. Researchers report purifying CD4+ T cells from thawed PBMCs by magnetic negative selection. General study results and limits: Compared with baseline, CD4+ but not CD8+ TCR diversity had risen significantly by C4D1.

For this clone: Its antigen is still unknown.

The V segment lost 0 bases and the J segment 3 bases; nucleotides outside the gene matches: 9. The CDR3 length is 17 residues. CDR1 is SGHRS, CDR2 YFSETQ, per germline. Here the sequenced sample was CD4+ T cells from blood, taken before the fourth cycle of nivolumab. The rearrangement uses TRBV5-1 and TRBJ1-1, with 9 bases matching TRBD1. The sequence was obtained from a human donor with classical Hodgkin lymphoma. CDR3 region: CASSLVPPQGADTEAFF. In nucleotides, the CDR3 is TGCGCCAGCAGCTTGGTACCCCCACAGGGGGCGGACACTGAAGCTTTCTTT.